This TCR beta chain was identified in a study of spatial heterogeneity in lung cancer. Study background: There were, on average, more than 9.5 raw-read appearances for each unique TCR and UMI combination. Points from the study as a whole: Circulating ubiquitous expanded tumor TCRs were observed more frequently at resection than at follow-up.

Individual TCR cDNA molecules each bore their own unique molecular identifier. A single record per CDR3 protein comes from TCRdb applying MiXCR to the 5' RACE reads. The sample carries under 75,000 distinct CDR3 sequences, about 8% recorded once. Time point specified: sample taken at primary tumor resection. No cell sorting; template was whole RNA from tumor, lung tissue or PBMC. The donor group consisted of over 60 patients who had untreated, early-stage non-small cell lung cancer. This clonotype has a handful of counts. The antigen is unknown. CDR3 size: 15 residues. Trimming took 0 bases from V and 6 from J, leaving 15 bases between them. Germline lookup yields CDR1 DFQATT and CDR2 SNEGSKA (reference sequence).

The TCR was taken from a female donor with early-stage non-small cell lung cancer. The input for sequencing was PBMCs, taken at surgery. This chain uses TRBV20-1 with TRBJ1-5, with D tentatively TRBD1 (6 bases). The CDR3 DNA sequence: TGCAGTGCTAGAGAATTGGGACAAGTAACTCAGCCCCAGCATTTT. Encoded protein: CSARELGQVTQPQHF.